This TCR beta chain was profiled in a study of T-cell reconstitution after alpha-beta-depleted transplantation in children (dated by TCRdb to about 2016). In the study overall: The study quantitatively tracked T-cell immune reconstitution after TCRalphabeta/CD19-depleted allogeneic hematopoietic cell transplantation in children using TCR repertoire profiling.

This clonotype was counted ten times or more. The target of this receptor is not known. No much larger clone exists at a distance of one base, and base qualities are not known. Inclusive of the bounding cysteine and phenylalanine, the CDR3 is 13 residues long. Here the CDR3 DNA is all that survives: 39 bases in frame from base 1. The V and J ends are trimmed by 3 bases and 8 bases, leaving 13 bases between them. Libraries were constructed by PCR. The reads were generated on an Illumina HiSeq 2500. TCR library preparation used molecular barcoding, with unique molecular identifiers applied to normalize quantification of the TCRbeta repertoire. The raw public reads went through TCRdb reprocessing: fastp at Q25, MiXCR clone calling, in-frame beta chains kept. Each CDR3 protein appears once, grouped with its most common genes and DNA. This sample lists around 600,000 distinct CDR3 sequences; roughly 17% were detected once. The ten largest clones represent 1.1% of the sample.

The sequenced sample was PBMCs from the stem cell graft donor, obtained from the stem cell graft. The V and J genes are TRBV12-3 or TRBV12-4 and TRBJ1-2, with the D gene uncertain. The source is a human donor who donated a stem cell graft to a child with acute myeloid leukemia. The CDR3 protein is CASSLIQERGYTF. The nucleotide sequence is TGTGCCAGCAGTTTGATCCAGGAAAGGGGCTACACCTTC.